Sequencing of this T cell receptor beta chain was carried out in a study of cytomegalovirus exposure and HLA in healthy donors. In the study overall: HLA-typed donors were the source of approximately 85 million unique TCRs held in an early data release.

Turning to this clone: Its antigen is still unknown.

Study-wide results and caveats: Reported performance of the classifier showed diagnosis of cytomegalovirus status with high specificity and sensitivity.

The study ran its PCR with 60 Vbeta and 13 Jbeta primers. Clones were sequenced by immunoSEQ multiplex PCR, and TCRdb holds only the in-frame ones, with some missing. Of under 150,000 clones listed, around 83% are singletons. The source is a man between 35 and 55 years old in good health and CMV-seropositive. Input material: PBMCs.

The CDR3 protein is CASSLPLAGGRDTQYF. CDR3 nucleotides: TGCGCCAGCAGCTTGCCGCTAGCGGGAGGGCGTGATACGCAGTATTTT. The V call is TRBV5-1, the J call TRBJ2-3; 12 nucleotides line up with TRBD2. The CDR3 loop spans 16 amino acids. The germline V gene encodes CDR1 SGHRS and CDR2 YFSETQ. V was pared by 1 base and J by 6 bases, with 6 bases of the junction left unmatched.